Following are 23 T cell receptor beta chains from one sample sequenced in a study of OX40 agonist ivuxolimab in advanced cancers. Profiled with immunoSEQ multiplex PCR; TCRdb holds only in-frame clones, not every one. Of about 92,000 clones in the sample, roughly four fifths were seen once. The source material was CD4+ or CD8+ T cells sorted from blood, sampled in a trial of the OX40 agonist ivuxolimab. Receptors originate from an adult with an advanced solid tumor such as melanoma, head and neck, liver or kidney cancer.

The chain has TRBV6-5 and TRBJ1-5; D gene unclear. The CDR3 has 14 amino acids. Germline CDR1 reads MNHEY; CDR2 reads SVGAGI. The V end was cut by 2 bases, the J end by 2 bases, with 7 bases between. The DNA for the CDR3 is TGTGCCAGCAGTTACGGTCCCGGCAATCAGCCCCAGCATTTT. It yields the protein CASSYGPGNQPQHF.

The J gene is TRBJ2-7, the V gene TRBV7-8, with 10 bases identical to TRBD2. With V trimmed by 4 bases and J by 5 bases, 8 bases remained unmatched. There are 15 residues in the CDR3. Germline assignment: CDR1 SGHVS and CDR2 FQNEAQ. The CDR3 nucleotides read TGTGCCAGCAGCTCCCAGGGACTAGCGAGTGACGAGCAGTACTTC. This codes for CASSSQGLASDEQYF.

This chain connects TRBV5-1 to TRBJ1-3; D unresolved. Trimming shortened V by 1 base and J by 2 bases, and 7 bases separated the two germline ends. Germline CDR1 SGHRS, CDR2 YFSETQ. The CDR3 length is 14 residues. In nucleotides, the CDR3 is TGCGCCAGCAGCTTGACAGTGACTGGAAACACCATATATTTT. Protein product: CASSLTVTGNTIYF.

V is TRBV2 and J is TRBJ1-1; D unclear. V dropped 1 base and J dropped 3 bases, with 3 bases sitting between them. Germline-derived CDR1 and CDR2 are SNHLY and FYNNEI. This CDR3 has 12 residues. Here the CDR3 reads CASSEEYTEAFF. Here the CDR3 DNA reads TGTGCCAGCAGTGAAGAGTACACTGAAGCTTTCTTT.

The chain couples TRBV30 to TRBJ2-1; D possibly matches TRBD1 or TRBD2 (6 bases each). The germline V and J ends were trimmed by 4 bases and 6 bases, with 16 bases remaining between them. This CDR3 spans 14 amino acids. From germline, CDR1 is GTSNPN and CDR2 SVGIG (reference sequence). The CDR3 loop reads CAWIGVKGGNEQFF. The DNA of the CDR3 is TGTGCCTGGATAGGGGTGAAGGGGGGCAATGAGCAGTTCTTC. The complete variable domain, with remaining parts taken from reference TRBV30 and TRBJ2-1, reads SQTIHQWPATLVQPVGSPLSLECTVEGTSNPNLYWYRQAAGRGLQLLFYSVGIGQISSEVPQNLSASRPQDRQFILSSKKLLLSDSGFYLCAWIGVKGGNEQFFGPGTRLTVL.

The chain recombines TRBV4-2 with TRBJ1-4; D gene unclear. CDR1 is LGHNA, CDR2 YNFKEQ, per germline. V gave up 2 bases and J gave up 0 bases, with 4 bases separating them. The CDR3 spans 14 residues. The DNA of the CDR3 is TGTGCCAGCAGCCAAATGTCAACTAATGAAAAACTGTTTTTT. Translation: CASSQMSTNEKLFF.

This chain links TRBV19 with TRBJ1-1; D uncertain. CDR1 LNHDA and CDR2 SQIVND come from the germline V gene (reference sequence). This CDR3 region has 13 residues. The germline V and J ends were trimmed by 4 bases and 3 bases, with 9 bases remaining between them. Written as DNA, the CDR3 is TGTGCCAGTAGTACCTCGGCAGACACTGAAGCTTTCTTT. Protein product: CASSTSADTEAFF. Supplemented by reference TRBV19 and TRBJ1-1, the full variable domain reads DGGITQSPKYLFRKEGQNVTLSCEQNLNHDAMYWYRQDPGQGLRLIYYSQIVNDFQKGDIAEGYSVSREKKESFPLTVTSAQKNPTAFYLCASSTSADTEAFFGQGTRLTVV.

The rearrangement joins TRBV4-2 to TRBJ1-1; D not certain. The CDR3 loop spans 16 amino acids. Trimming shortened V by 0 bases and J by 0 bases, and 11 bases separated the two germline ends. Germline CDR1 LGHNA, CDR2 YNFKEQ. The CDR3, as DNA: TGTGCCAGCAGCCAAGATGTTTCCATACTGAACACTGAAGCTTTCTTT. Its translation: CASSQDVSILNTEAFF.

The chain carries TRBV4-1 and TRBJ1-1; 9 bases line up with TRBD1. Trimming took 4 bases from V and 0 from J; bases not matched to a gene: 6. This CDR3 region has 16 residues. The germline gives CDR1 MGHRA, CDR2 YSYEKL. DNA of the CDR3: TGCGCCAGCAGCCCAACCGGGACAGGGTTGAACACTGAAGCTTTCTTT. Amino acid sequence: CASSPTGTGLNTEAFF.

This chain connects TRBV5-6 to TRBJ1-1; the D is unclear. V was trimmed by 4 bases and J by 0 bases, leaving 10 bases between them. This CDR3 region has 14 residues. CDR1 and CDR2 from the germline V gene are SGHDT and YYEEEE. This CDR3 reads CASSPYSMNTEAFF. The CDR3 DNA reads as TGTGCCAGCAGCCCCTACAGCATGAACACTGAAGCTTTCTTT.

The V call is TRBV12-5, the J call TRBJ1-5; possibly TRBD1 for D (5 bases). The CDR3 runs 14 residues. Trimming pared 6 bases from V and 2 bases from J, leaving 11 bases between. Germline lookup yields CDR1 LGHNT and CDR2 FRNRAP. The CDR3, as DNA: TGTGCTAGTGGCCCCGCGGGGGGCAATCAGCCCCAGCATTTT. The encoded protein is CASGPAGGNQPQHF.

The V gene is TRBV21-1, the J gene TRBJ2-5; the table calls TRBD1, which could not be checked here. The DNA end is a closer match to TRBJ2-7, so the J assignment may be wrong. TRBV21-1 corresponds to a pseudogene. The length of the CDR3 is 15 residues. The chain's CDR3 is CASSKEGQASYEQYF. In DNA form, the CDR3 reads TGTGCCAGCAGCAAAGAGGGACAGGCGTCCTACGAGCAGTACTTC.

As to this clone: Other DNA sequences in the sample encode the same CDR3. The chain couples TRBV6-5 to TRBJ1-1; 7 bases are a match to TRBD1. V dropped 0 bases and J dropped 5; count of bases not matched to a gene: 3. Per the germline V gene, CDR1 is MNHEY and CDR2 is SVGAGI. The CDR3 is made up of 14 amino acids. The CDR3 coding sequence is TGTGCCAGCAGTTACTCAGGGGGCGAGACTGAAGCTTTCTTT. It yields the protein CASSYSGGETEAFF.

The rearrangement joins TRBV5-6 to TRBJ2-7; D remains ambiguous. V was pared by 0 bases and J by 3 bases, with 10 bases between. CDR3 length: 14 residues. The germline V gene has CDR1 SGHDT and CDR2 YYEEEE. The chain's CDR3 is CASSLGLLLYEQYF. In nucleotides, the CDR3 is TGTGCCAGCAGCTTGGGGCTCCTCCTCTACGAGCAGTACTTC.

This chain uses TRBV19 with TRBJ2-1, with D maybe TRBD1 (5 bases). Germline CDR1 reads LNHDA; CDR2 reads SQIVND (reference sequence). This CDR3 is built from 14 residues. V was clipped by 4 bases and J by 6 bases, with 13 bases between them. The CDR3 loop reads CASSKGLGANEQFF. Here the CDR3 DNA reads TGTGCCAGTAGTAAGGGGCTTGGGGCCAATGAGCAGTTCTTC.

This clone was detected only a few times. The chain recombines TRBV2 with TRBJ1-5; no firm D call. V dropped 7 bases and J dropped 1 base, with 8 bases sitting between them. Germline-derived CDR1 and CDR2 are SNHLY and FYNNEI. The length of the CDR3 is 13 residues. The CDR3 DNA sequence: TGTGCCAGCACTTTGAGGAGCAATCAGCCCCAGCATTTT. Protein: CASTLRSNQPQHF.

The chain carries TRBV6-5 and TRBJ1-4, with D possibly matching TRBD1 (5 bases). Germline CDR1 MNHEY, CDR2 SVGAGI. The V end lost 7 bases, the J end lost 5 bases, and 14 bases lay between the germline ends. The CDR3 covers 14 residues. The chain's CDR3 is CASKKGFGNEKLFF. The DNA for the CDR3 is TGTGCCAGCAAGAAGGGGTTTGGGAATGAAAAACTGTTTTTT.

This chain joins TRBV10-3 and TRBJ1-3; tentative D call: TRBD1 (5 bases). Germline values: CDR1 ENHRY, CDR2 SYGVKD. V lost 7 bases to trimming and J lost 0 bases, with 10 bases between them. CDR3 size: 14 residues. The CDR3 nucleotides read TGTGCCATCACAGCGGGACGCTCTGGAAACACCATATATTTT. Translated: CAITAGRSGNTIYF.

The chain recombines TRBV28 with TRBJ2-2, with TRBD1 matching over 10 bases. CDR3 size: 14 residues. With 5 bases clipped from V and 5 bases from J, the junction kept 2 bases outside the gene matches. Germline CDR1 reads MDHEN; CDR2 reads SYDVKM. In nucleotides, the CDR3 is TGTGCCAGCAGTGGGACAGGGGAAACCGGGGAGCTGTTTTTT. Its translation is CASSGTGETGELFF. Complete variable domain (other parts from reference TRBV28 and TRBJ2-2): DVKVTQSSRYLVKRTGEKVFLECVQDMDHENMFWYRQDPGLGLRLIYFSYDVKMKEKGDIPEGYSVSREKKERFSLILESASTNQTSMYLCASSGTGETGELFFGEGSRLTVL.

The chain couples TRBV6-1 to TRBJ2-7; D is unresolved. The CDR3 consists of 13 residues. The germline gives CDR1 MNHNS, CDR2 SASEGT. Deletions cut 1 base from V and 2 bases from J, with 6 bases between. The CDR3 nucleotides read TGTGCCAGCAGTGAAGGGCGGACCTACGAGCAGTACTTC. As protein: CASSEGRTYEQYF.

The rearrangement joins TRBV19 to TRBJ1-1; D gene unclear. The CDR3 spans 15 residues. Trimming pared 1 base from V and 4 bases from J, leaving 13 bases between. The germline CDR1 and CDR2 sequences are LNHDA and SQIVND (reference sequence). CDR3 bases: TGTGCCAGTAGTATAGCGGGAAGGTTCCTCACTGAAGCTTTCTTT. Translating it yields CASSIAGRFLTEAFF. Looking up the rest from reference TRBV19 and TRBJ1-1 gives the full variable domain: DGGITQSPKYLFRKEGQNVTLSCEQNLNHDAMYWYRQDPGQGLRLIYYSQIVNDFQKGDIAEGYSVSREKKESFPLTVTSAQKNPTAFYLCASSIAGRFLTEAFFGQGTRLTVV.

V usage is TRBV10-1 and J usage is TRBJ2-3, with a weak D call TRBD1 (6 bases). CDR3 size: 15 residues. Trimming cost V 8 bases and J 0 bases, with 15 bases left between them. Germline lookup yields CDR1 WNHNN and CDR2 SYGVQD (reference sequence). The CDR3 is CASSRGQPSTDTQYF. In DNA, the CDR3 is TGCGCCAGCTCCCGAGGACAGCCTAGCACAGATACGCAGTATTTT.

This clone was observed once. CDR3 sequence reads: CASSPRTGGADTQYF. CDR3 nucleotide sequence: TGTGCCAGCAGCCCTAGGACAGGGGGCGCAGATACGCAGTATTTT. The chain employs TRBV11-2 and TRBJ2-3; 11 nucleotides line up with TRBD1. The germline gives CDR1 SGHAT, CDR2 FQNNGV. This CDR3 is built from 15 residues. V shed 5 bases and J 4 bases; nucleotides not matched to a gene: 5.